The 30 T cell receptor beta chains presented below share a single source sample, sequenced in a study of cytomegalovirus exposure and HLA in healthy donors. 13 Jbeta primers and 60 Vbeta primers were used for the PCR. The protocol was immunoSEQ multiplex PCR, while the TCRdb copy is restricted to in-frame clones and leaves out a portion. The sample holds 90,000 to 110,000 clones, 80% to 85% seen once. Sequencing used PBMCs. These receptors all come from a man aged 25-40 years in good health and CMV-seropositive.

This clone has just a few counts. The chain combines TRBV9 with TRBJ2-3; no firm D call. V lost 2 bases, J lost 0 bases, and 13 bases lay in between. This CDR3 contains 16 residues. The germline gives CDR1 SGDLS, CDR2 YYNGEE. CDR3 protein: CASSVFVAPSTDTQYF. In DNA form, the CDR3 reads TGTGCCAGCAGCGTTTTTGTGGCCCCCAGCACAGATACGCAGTATTTT. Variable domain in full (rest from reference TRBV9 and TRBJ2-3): DSGVTQTPKHLITATGQRVTLRCSPRSGDLSVYWYQQSLDQGLQFLIQYYNGEERAKGNILERFSAQQFPDLHSELNLSSLELGDSALYFCASSVFVAPSTDTQYFGPGTRLTVL.

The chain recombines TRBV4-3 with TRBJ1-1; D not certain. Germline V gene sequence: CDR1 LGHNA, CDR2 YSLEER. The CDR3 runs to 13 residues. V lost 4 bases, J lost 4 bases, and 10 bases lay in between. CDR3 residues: CASSPTRGTEAFF. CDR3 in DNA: TGCGCCAGCAGCCCCACACGGGGCACTGAAGCTTTCTTT.

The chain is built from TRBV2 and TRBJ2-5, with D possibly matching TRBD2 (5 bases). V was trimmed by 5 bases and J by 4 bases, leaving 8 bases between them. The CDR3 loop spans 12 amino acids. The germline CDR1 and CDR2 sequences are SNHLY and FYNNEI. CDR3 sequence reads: CASSPEGETQYF. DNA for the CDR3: TGTGCCAGCAGTCCAGAGGGAGAGACCCAGTACTTC.

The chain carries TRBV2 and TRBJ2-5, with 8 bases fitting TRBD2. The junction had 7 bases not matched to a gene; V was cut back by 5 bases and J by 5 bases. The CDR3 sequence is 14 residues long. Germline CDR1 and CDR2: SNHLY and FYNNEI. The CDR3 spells CASSLTSGRETQYF. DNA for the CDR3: TGTGCCAGCAGTCTCACTAGCGGACGGGAGACCCAGTACTTC.

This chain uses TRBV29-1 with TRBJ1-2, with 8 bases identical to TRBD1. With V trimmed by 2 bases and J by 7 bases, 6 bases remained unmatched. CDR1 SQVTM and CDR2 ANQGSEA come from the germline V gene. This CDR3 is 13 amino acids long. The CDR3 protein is CSVESGTGFGYTF. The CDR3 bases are TGCAGCGTTGAATCCGGGACAGGCTTTGGCTACACCTTC. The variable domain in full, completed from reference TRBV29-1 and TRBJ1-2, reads SAVISQKPSRDICQRGTSLTIQCQVDSQVTMMFWYRQQPGQSLTLIATANQGSEATYESGFVIDKFPISRPNLTFSTLTVSNMSPEDSSIYLCSVESGTGFGYTFGSGTRLTVV.

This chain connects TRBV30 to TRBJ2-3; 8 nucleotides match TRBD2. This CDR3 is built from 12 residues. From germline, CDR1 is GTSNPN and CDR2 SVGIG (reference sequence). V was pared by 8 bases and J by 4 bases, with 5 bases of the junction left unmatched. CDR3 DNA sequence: TGTGCCCAAACGGGGGGGGCAGATACGCAGTATTTT. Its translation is CAQTGGADTQYF.

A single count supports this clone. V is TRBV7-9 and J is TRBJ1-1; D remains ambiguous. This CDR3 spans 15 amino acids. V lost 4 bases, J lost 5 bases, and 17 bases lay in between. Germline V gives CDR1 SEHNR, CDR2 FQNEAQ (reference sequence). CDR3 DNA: TGTGCCAGCAGCTCCTTCTCCGGGGTGATGACTGAAGCTTTCTTT. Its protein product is CASSSFSGVMTEAFF.

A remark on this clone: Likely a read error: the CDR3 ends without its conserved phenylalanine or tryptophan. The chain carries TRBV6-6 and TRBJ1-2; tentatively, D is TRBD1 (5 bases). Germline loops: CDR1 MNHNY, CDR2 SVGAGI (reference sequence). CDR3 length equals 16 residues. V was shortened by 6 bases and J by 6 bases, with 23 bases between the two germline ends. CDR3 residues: CASSPPITRRGDGYTL. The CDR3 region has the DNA TGTGCCAGCAGCCCTCCCATTACAAGGAGGGGAGATGGCTACACCCTC.

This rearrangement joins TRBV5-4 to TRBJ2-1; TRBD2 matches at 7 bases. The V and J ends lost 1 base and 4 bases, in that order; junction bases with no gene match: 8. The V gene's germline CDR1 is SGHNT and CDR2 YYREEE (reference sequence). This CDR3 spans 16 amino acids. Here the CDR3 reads CASSLSAASGYNEQFF. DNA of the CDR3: TGTGCCAGCAGCTTGTCAGCGGCTAGCGGATACAATGAGCAGTTCTTC.

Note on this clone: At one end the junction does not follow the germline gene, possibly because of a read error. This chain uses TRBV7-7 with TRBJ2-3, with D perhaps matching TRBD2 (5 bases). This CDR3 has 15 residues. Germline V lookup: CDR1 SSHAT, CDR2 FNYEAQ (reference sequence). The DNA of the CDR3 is TGTGCTAGCAGCCAGGACGGGATGAGCACAGATACGCAGTATTTT. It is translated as CASSQDGMSTDTQYF.

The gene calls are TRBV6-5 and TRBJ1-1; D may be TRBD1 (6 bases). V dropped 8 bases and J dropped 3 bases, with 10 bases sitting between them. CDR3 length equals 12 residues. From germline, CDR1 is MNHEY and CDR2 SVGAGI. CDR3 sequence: CASARQDTEAFF. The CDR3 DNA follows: TGTGCCAGCGCAAGACAGGACACTGAAGCTTTCTTT.

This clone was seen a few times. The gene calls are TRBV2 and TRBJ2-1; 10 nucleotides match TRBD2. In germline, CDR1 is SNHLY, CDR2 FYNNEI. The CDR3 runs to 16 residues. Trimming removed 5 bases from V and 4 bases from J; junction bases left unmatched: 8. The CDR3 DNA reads TGTGCCAGCAGTTACGCTAGCGGGGGCCTTTACAATGAGCAGTTCTTC. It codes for CASSYASGGLYNEQFF.

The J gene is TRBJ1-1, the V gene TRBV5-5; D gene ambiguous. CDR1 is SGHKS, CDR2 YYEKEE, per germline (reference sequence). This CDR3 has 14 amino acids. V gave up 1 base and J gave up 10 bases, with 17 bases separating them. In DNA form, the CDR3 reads TGTGCCAGCAGCTTGCCGGAGATAGTAGACGCAGCTTTCTTT. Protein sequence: CASSLPEIVDAAFF.

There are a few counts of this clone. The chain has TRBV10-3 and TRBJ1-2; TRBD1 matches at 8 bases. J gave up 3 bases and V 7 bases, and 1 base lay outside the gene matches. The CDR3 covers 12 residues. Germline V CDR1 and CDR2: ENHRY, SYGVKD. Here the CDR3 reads CAIKGQDYGYTF. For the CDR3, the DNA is TGTGCCATCAAGGGACAGGACTATGGCTACACCTTC.

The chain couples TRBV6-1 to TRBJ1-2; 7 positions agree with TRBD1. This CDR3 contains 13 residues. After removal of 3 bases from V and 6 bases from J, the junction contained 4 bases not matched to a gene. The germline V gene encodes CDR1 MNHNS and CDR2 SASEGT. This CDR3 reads CASSDYRGDGYTF. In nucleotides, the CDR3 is TGTGCCAGCAGTGATTACAGGGGAGATGGCTACACCTTC.

As DNA, the CDR3 is TGTGCCTGGAGTGAGAGCCGCAATCAGCCCCAGCATTTT. It translates to CAWSESRNQPQHF. J is TRBJ1-5 and V is TRBV30; D is ambiguous. Germline CDR1 reads GTSNPN; CDR2 reads SVGIG (reference sequence). The length of the CDR3 is 13 residues. V shed 1 base and J shed 2 bases, with 6 bases lying between them.

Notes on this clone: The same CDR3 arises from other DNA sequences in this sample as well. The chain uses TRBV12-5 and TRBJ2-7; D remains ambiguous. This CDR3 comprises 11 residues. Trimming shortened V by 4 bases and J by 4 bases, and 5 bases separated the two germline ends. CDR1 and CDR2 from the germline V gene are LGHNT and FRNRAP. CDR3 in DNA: TGTGCTAGTGGTTGGCTTTACGAGCAGTACTTC. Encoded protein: CASGWLYEQYF. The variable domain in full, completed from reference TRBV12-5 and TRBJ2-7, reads DARVTQTPRHKVTEMGQEVTMRCQPILGHNTVFWYRQTMMQGLELLAYFRNRAPLDDSGMPKDRFSAEMPDATLATLKIQPSEPRDSAVYFCASGWLYEQYFGPGTRLTVT.

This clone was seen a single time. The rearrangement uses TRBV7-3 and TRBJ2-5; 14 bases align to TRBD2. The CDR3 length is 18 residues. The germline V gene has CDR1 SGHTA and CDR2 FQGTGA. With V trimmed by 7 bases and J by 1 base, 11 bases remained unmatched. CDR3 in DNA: TGTGCCAGCACCCCGCGGACTAGCGGGGGGCGCCCCCAAGAGACCCAGTACTTC. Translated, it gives CASTPRTSGGRPQETQYF.

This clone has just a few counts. Here the CDR3 reads CASSVQIQETQYF. CDR3 coding DNA: TGTGCCAGCAGCGTACAAATCCAAGAGACCCAGTACTTC. The genes are TRBV9 and TRBJ2-5; D call uncertain. The CDR3 sequence is 13 residues long. From germline, CDR1 is SGDLS and CDR2 YYNGEE. Trimming removed 1 base from V and 1 base from J, with 5 bases in between.

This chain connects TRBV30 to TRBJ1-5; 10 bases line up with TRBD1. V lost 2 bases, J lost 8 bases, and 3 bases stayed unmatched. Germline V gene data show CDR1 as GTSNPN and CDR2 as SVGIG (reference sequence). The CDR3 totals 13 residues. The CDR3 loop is CAWSPGTGEPQHF. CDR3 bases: TGTGCCTGGAGTCCCGGGACAGGGGAGCCCCAGCATTTT.

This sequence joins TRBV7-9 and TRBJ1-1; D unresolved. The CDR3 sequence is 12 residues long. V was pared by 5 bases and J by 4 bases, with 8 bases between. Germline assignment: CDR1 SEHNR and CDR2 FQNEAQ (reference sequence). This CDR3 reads CASSRGSTEAFF. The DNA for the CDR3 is TGTGCCAGCAGCCGCGGATCCACTGAAGCTTTCTTT. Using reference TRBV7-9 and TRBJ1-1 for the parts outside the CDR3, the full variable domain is DTGVSQNPRHKITKRGQNVTFRCDPISEHNRLYWYRQTLGQGPEFLTYFQNEAQLEKSRLLSDRFSAERPKGSFSTLEIQRTEQGDSAMYLCASSRGSTEAFFGQGTRLTVV.

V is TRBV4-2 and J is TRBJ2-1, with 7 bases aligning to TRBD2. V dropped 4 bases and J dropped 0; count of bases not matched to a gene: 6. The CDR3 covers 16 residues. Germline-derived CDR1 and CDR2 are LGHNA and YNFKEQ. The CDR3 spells CASSPTGLLSYNEQFF. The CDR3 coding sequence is TGTGCCAGCAGCCCGACGGGACTACTCTCCTACAATGAGCAGTTCTTC.

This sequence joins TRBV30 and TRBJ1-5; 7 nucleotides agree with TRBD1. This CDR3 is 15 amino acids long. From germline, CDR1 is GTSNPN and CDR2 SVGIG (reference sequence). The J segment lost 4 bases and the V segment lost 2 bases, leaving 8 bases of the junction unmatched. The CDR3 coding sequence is TGTGCCTGGAGTTCCGGGACAGAGGGAAATCAGCCCCAGCATTTT. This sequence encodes CAWSSGTEGNQPQHF.

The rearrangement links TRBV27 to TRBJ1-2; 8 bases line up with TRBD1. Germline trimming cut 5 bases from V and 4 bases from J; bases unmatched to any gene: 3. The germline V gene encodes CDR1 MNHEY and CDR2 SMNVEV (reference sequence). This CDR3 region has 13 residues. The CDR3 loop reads CASSPGGLYGYTF. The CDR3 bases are TGTGCCAGCAGTCCAGGGGGCCTCTATGGCTACACCTTC.

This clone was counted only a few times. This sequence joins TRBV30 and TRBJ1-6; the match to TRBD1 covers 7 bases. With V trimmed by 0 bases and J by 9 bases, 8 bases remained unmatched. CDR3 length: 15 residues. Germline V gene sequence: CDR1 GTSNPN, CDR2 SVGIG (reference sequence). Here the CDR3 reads CAWSVPHRGPSPLHF. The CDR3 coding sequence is TGTGCCTGGAGTGTACCCCACAGGGGACCTTCACCCCTCCACTTT.

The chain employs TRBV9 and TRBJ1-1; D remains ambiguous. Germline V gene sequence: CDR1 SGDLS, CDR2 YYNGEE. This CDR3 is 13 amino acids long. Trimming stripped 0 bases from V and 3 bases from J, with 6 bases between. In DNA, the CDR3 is TGTGCCAGCAGCGTAGGAGGGTACACTGAAGCTTTCTTT. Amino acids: CASSVGGYTEAFF.

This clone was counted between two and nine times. The CDR3 coding sequence is TGTGCCAGCAGCCCCCTAGGGGGAAACACTGAAGCTTTCTTT. This gives the protein CASSPLGGNTEAFF. This chain joins TRBV5-6 and TRBJ1-1; the D gene is possibly TRBD1 (6 bases). V lost 4 bases to trimming and J lost 2 bases, with 12 bases between them. The CDR3 totals 14 residues. Germline assignment: CDR1 SGHDT and CDR2 YYEEEE.

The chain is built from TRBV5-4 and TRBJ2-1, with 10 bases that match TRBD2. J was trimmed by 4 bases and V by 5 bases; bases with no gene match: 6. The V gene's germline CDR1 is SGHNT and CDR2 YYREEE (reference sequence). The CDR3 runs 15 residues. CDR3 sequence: CASSSSGGQYNEQFF. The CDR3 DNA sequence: TGTGCCAGCAGTTCTAGCGGGGGCCAGTACAATGAGCAGTTCTTC.

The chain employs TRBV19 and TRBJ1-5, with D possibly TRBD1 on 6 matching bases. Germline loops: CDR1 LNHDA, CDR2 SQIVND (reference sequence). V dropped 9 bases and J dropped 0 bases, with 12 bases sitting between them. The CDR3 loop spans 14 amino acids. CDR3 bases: TGTGCCAGCGCTCAGGGGAATAGCAATCAGCCCCAGCATTTT. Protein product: CASAQGNSNQPQHF.

The DNA for the CDR3 is TGTGCCAGCAGCTTCGGGGACAGAGAAGAGACCCAGTACTTC. This gives the protein CASSFGDREETQYF. The rearrangement uses TRBV7-9 and TRBJ2-5; TRBD1 matches 7 bases. This CDR3 spans 14 amino acids. The V and J ends lost 3 bases and 3 bases, in that order; junction bases with no gene match: 4. CDR1 and CDR2 (germline): SEHNR, FQNEAQ (reference sequence). Full variable domain (remainder filled in from reference TRBV7-9 and TRBJ2-5): DTGVSQNPRHKITKRGQNVTFRCDPISEHNRLYWYRQTLGQGPEFLTYFQNEAQLEKSRLLSDRFSAERPKGSFSTLEIQRTEQGDSAMYLCASSFGDREETQYFGPGTRLLVL.